This is a list of T cell receptor beta chains from one sample in a study of chemoradiotherapy in HPV16-positive cancers. TCRdb's table, derived via immunoSEQ multiplex PCR, lists solely in-frame clones and lacks some. Among roughly 12,000 clones listed, roughly 86% were seen once. The sample here was blood, taken from a patient who underwent chemoradiotherapy. The receptors come from a human donor with HPV-associated anogenital cancer. The conserved cysteine and the conserved F or W are not part of the CDR3 here. Some rows mark clone size as missing; the rest say once, few, many or name a class of expanded clone.

size | J | V | CDR3
. | TRBJ2-2 | TRBV19 | ASSPPPGELF
. | TRBJ2-2 | TRBV30 | AWSVTVYTGELF
. | TRBJ2-2 | TRBV29-1 | SGGGGQGQNTGELF
once | TRBJ1-1 | TRBV11-3 | ASSSDRASEAF
. | TRBJ1-1 | TRBV11-3 | ASSLGPSQAF
. | TRBJ1-2 | TRBV5-1 | ASSLAAQDRGYT
. | TRBJ2-5 | TRBV10-2 | ASRGLAGGLTRETQY
few | TRBJ1-2 | TRBV6-5 | ASSSVRTGGGYGYT
. | TRBJ1-1 | TRBV28 | ASSLRRNTEAF
. | TRBJ2-1 | TRBV7-9 | ASSPTSGGASF
. | TRBJ2-7 | TRBV7-2 | ASSLTVTGQY
. | TRBJ1-3 | TRBV5-1 | ASSLCVRLAGPPKDGNTIY
. | TRBJ2-1 | TRBV4-1 | ASSQGGGRYNEQF
once | TRBJ1-3 | TRBV5-6 | ASSAGTGYGNTIY
few | TRBJ1-2 | TRBV5-6 | ASSPTLRGGSLFGYT
. | TRBJ2-5 | TRBV19 | ASNSGQGTFQETQY
. | TRBJ1-2 | TRBV2 | ASSSRGANNYGYT
. | TRBJ1-1 | TRBV28 | ASSPPGTGYGYGAEAF
. | TRBJ2-1 | TRBV7-8 | ASSLELAGGPNEQF
. | TRBJ2-3 | TRBV9 | ASSVAGTTRTDTQY
. | TRBJ2-3 | TRBV11-2 | ASRLRASGLNTQY
. | TRBJ2-3 | TRBV2 | ATVLATDTQY
. | TRBJ2-5 | TRBV7-9 | ASSLDGRETQY
. | TRBJ1-6 | TRBV5-5 | ASSLEVDSYNSPLH
. | TRBJ2-5 | TRBV6-4 | ASSEGLETETQY
. | TRBJ2-3 | TRBV7-2 | ASSHGQGGNTDTQY
. | TRBJ2-1 | TRBV7-2 | ASSLSSRQDEQF
. | TRBJ2-3 | TRBV5-4 | ASSLVSGAGGSDTQY
. | TRBJ1-4 | TRBV29-1 | SVGGGDEKLF
few | TRBJ1-1 | TRBV5-4 | ASSSVVGRTEAF
. | TRBJ2-3 | TRBV7-2 | ASSLNRVTQY
. | TRBJ1-5 | TRBV9 | ASSGGYSNQPQH
. | TRBJ2-5 | TRBV5-1 | ASSMWAGQETQY
. | TRBJ2-5 | TRBV6-1 | ASSAGGETQY
few | TRBJ1-4 | TRBV7-6 | ASSLADGEKLF
. | TRBJ2-1 | TRBV7-9 | ASSPGGHNEQF
once | TRBJ1-1 | TRBV6-6 | ASSPTGMNTEAF
. | TRBJ1-2 | TRBV4-2 | ASSQVDTGTYGYT
. | TRBJ1-4 | TRBV15 | ATSPRRGNEKLF
. | TRBJ2-3 | TRBV7-9 | ASSLAASGVQY
. | TRBJ1-1 | TRBV10-3 | AISEFMSNTEAF
. | TRBJ2-2 | TRBV5-1 | ASTHRTGLGTGELF
once | TRBJ1-2 | TRBV5-1 | ASSGDRGLYGYT
. | TRBJ2-7 | TRBV6-1 | ASSDGLGYEQY
. | TRBJ1-4 | TRBV6-1 | ASSTGVVSEKLF
. | TRBJ1-6 | TRBV4-1 | ASSKTGGNSPLH
. | TRBJ2-1 | TRBV2 | ASSVGAYNEQF
. | TRBJ2-5 | TRBV6-5 | ASSYPGQGDETQY
. | TRBJ2-5 | TRBV5-6 | ASSASKSGQGIFETQY
. | TRBJ2-5 | TRBV27 | ASRKLDRGQETQY
. | TRBJ2-1 | TRBV7-9 | ASSLAYFDEQF
. | TRBJ2-2 | TRBV7-2 | ASSWIRPRSAGELF
. | TRBJ2-1 | TRBV4-2 | ASSQDGTSGADEQF
. | TRBJ1-2 | TRBV21-1 | AKGTGTNYGYT
. | TRBJ1-2 | TRBV28 | ASRGPTGIRINYGYT